This passage covers 30 T cell receptor beta chains from one sample sequenced in a study of cytomegalovirus exposure and HLA in healthy donors. Researchers ran the PCR with 60 Vbeta and 13 Jbeta primers. Clones were sequenced by immunoSEQ multiplex PCR, and TCRdb holds only the in-frame ones, with some missing. Of fewer than 250,000 clones listed, 76% are singletons. Sequenced sample: PBMCs. The receptor source for this set is a man younger than 30 in good health and CMV-seronegative.

The CDR3 region is CASSSDSYGYTF. The DNA of the CDR3 is TGTGCCAGCAGCTCCGACAGCTATGGCTACACCTTC. This chain uses TRBV6-1 with TRBJ1-2; perhaps TRBD1 as D (5 bases). V was cut by 6 bases and J by 4 bases, with 9 bases left in between. The CDR3 spans 12 residues. CDR1 and CDR2 from the germline V gene are MNHNS and SASEGT.

J is TRBJ2-7 and V is TRBV7-9; TRBD2 might be the D (5 bases). CDR3 length: 13 residues. Germline V gene sequence: CDR1 SEHNR, CDR2 FQNEAQ (reference sequence). The V gene lost 3 bases and the J gene lost 6 bases, with 12 bases spanning the gap. The CDR3 DNA sequence: TGTGCCAGCAGCTTTGAGGGCCTCCCCGAGCAGTACTTC. Translating it yields CASSFEGLPEQYF.

V and J are TRBV7-9 and TRBJ2-7; 8 bases are shared with TRBD1. After removal of 3 bases from V and 5 bases from J, the junction contained 6 bases not matched to a gene. The CDR3 totals 14 residues. Germline CDR1 and CDR2: SEHNR and FQNEAQ (reference sequence). The CDR3 region is CASSFGQGTHEQYF. The CDR3 DNA reads as TGTGCCAGCAGCTTTGGACAGGGAACCCACGAGCAGTACTTC.

The chain links TRBV6-6 to TRBJ1-5; D not certain. Germline assignment: CDR1 MNHNY and CDR2 SVGAGI (reference sequence). V was cut by 2 bases and J by 5 bases, with 7 bases left in between. The CDR3 is 13 amino acids. The CDR3 sequence: CASSYTADQPQHF. CDR3 nucleotides: TGTGCCAGCAGTTACACTGCCGATCAGCCCCAGCATTTT.

The rearrangement links TRBV5-5 to TRBJ1-4; TRBD1 agrees at 7 bases. CDR1 and CDR2 from the germline V gene are SGHKS and YYEKEE (reference sequence). The CDR3 totals 14 residues. Trimming at V came to 2 bases and at J to 7 bases, leaving 5 bases not matched to a gene. The CDR3 here is CASSFSGGGEKLFF. For the CDR3, the DNA is TGTGCCAGCAGCTTTTCAGGGGGTGGTGAAAAACTGTTTTTT.

A remark on this clone: An end of the junction differs from the germline gene, which may be a read error. The chain employs TRBV9 and TRBJ2-7; 10 bases are shared with TRBD2. CDR3 size: 15 residues. Germline V CDR1 and CDR2: SGDLS, YYNGEE. DNA for the CDR3: TGTGCCAGCAGCCCGACTGATGGACTAGCGGTCTCGCTCTTCTTC. Amino acids: CASSPTDGLAVSLFF. The full variable domain, in which reference TRBV9 and TRBJ2-7 provide the parts outside the CDR3, is DSGVTQTPKHLITATGQRVTLRCSPRSGDLSVYWYQQSLDQGLQFLIQYYNGEERAKGNILERFSAQQFPDLHSELNLSSLELGDSALYFCASSPTDGLAVSLFFGPGTRLTVT.

V gene TRBV28 combines with J gene TRBJ2-7; the D gene is possibly TRBD2 (6 bases). CDR1 is MDHEN, CDR2 SYDVKM, per germline. This CDR3 spans 14 amino acids. V was trimmed by 6 bases and J by 0 bases, leaving 12 bases between them. CDR3 DNA: TGTGCCAGCAGGCGAGCGGGCCTCTCCTACGAGCAGTACTTC. Protein sequence: CASRRAGLSYEQYF.

This clone came up once. The chain couples TRBV18 to TRBJ2-1; a possible D gene is TRBD2 (6 bases). CDR3 length equals 15 residues. Between the trimmed V and J ends, which lost 0 bases and 0 bases, there was a span of 6 bases. The germline V gene encodes CDR1 KGHSH and CDR2 LQKENI. CDR3 nucleotide sequence: TGTGCCAGCTCACCACCGGGGGGCTCCTACAATGAGCAGTTCTTC. It encodes CASSPPGGSYNEQFF.

The chain couples TRBV28 to TRBJ1-2, with TRBD1 identical over 7 bases. This CDR3 has 15 residues. Germline V gene sequence: CDR1 MDHEN, CDR2 SYDVKM. The junction had 10 bases not matched to a gene; V was cut back by 5 bases and J by 4 bases. This CDR3 reads CASSTYTGTAYGYTF. CDR3 nucleotide sequence: TGTGCCAGCAGTACATACACCGGGACAGCCTATGGCTACACCTTC.

The J gene is TRBJ2-5, the V gene TRBV18, with 7 bases identical to TRBD1. Germline CDR1 KGHSH, CDR2 LQKENI. This CDR3 has 14 amino acids. The ends lost 4 bases at V and 2 bases at J; junction bases unmatched: 4. The CDR3 protein is CASSRRQGQETQYF. CDR3 sequence (DNA): TGTGCCAGCTCACGAAGACAGGGTCAAGAGACCCAGTACTTC.

J is TRBJ1-1 and V is TRBV2; D is uncertain. Trimming left V 2 bases short and J 1 base short, with 14 bases between. CDR1 and CDR2 from the germline V gene are SNHLY and FYNNEI. This CDR3 contains 16 residues. The CDR3 spells CASSERSGAGNTEAFF. The CDR3 DNA reads TGTGCCAGCAGTGAACGGTCCGGCGCGGGGAACACTGAAGCTTTCTTT. Filled out from reference TRBV2 and TRBJ1-1, the complete variable domain reads EPEVTQTPSHQVTQMGQEVILRCVPISNHLYFYWYRQILGQKVEFLVSFYNNEISEKSEIFDDQFSVERPDGSNFTLKIRSTKLEDSAMYFCASSERSGAGNTEAFFGQGTRLTVV.

The chain employs TRBV6-5 and TRBJ1-2; tentative D call: TRBD1 (5 bases). The CDR3 is 11 residues long. Germline loops: CDR1 MNHEY, CDR2 SVGAGI. Trimming cost V 5 bases and J 9 bases, with 10 bases left between them. The CDR3 spells CASSQRGSYTF. The CDR3 nucleotides are TGTGCCAGCAGTCAAAGGGGTAGCTACACCTTC.

This chain links TRBV5-1 with TRBJ2-1; TRBD2 might be the D (5 bases). There are 15 residues in the CDR3. Between the trimmed V and J ends, which lost 5 bases and 0 bases, there was a span of 12 bases. Looked up from germline, CDR1 is SGHRS and CDR2 is YFSETQ. CDR3 sequence: CASSFSVSSYNEQFF. The CDR3 coding sequence is TGCGCCAGCAGTTTTAGCGTTAGCTCCTACAATGAGCAGTTCTTC.

The chain is built from TRBV6-5 and TRBJ1-5; maybe TRBD1 (5 bases). CDR1 is MNHEY, CDR2 SVGAGI, per germline. V was pared by 7 bases and J by 7 bases, with 17 bases between. The CDR3 has 14 residues. CDR3 bases: TGTGCCAGCACCCGCTCGTCTGGGGGGCAGCCCCAGCATTTT. Translating gives CASTRSSGGQPQHF.

This chain links TRBV21-1 with TRBJ1-6. TRBV21-1 is a documented pseudogene. The CDR3 spans 15 residues. The CDR3 region is CASLGRGVINSPLHF. The CDR3 region has the DNA TGTGCCAGTTTAGGTCGCGGGGTTATCAATTCACCCCTCCACTTT.

The chain carries TRBV4-2 and TRBJ2-3; TRBD2 matches at 9 bases. This CDR3 region has 16 residues. Germline trimming cut 1 base from V and 2 bases from J; bases unmatched to any gene: 4. Germline V lookup: CDR1 LGHNA, CDR2 YNFKEQ. The CDR3 is CASSQVSGGITDTQYF. CDR3 DNA: TGTGCCAGCAGCCAAGTTAGCGGGGGAATCACAGATACGCAGTATTTT.

The CDR3, as DNA: TGTGCCAGCAGCTTAACTCGGGGGGAAGAAAACACCTTC. Its translation is CASSLTRGEENTF. The chain uses TRBV7-3 and TRBJ1-2; possible D gene TRBD1, 5 bases. The V end lost 0 bases, the J end lost 12 bases, and 14 bases lay between the germline ends. The V gene's germline CDR1 is SGHTA and CDR2 FQGTGA. This CDR3 comprises 13 residues.

This chain joins TRBV5-1 and TRBJ2-1, with D possibly TRBD1 on 6 matching bases. CDR1 is SGHRS and CDR2 is YFSETQ in the germline V gene. The CDR3 totals 14 residues. V shed 4 bases and J shed 4 bases, with 12 bases lying between them. The CDR3 coding sequence is TGCGCCAGCAGCCCTGGGGGCGATTACAATGAGCAGTTCTTC. Amino acids: CASSPGGDYNEQFF.

The chain uses TRBV29-1 and TRBJ2-1, with a tentative D call TRBD2 (6 bases). Germline V lookup: CDR1 SQVTM, CDR2 ANQGSEA. V dropped 1 base and J dropped 3 bases, with 13 bases sitting between them. This CDR3 spans 15 amino acids. The CDR3 nucleotides are TGCAGCGTTGAAGGTTCCAGCGGGCACTACAATGAGCAGTTCTTC. Translating it yields CSVEGSSGHYNEQFF.

The V call is TRBV29-1, the J call TRBJ2-3; 13 positions match TRBD2. Germline lookup yields CDR1 SQVTM and CDR2 ANQGSEA. Unmatched junction bases numbered 10, after V lost 1 base and J lost 0 bases. This CDR3 has 19 amino acids. CDR3 sequence: CSVEGQGLAGTSSTDTQYF. The DNA of the CDR3 is TGCAGCGTTGAAGGTCAGGGACTAGCGGGGACTTCTAGCACAGATACGCAGTATTTT.

The V gene is TRBV19, the J gene TRBJ1-2; 7 bases align to TRBD1. Unmatched junction bases numbered 12, after V lost 1 base and J lost 7 bases. CDR1 LNHDA and CDR2 SQIVND come from the germline V gene (reference sequence). This CDR3 has 16 residues. The CDR3 loop reads CASSIAQGTAIFGYTF. DNA for the CDR3: TGTGCCAGTAGTATAGCACAAGGGACAGCTATATTTGGCTACACCTTC.

The chain links TRBV7-9 to TRBJ1-1; maybe TRBD1 (5 bases). The CDR3 is 14 amino acids. V was shortened by 0 bases and J by 9 bases, with 14 bases between the two germline ends. Germline V gene data show CDR1 as SEHNR and CDR2 as FQNEAQ (reference sequence). DNA of the CDR3: TGTGCCAGCAGCTTAGCGGCGGGGGATCGCCAAGCTTTCTTT. This gives the protein CASSLAAGDRQAFF.

This chain uses TRBV15 with TRBJ1-5; TRBD1 aligns across 8 bases. The CDR3 is 15 amino acids. Germline V gene sequence: CDR1 LNHNV, CDR2 YYDKDF (reference sequence). V was clipped by 1 base and J by 4 bases; unmatched bases: 3. DNA for the CDR3: TGTGCCACCAGCAGAGCACAGGGGGGAAATCAGCCCCAGCATTTT. This sequence encodes CATSRAQGGNQPQHF.

This chain uses TRBV27 with TRBJ2-2; 10 bases are shared with TRBD2. V lost 2 bases to trimming and J lost 3 bases; unmatched junction nucleotides: 18. The germline CDR1 and CDR2 sequences are MNHEY and SMNVEV (reference sequence). The CDR3 consists of 21 residues. CDR3 protein: CASSLTQHLGLAELDTGELFF. DNA for the CDR3: TGTGCCAGCAGTTTAACCCAACATCTAGGACTAGCGGAGCTCGACACCGGGGAGCTGTTTTTT.

The chain joins TRBV6-5 to TRBJ2-2; 11 nucleotides align to TRBD2. This CDR3 is built from 13 residues. Per the germline V gene, CDR1 is MNHEY and CDR2 is SVGAGI. J lost 5 bases, V lost 10 bases, and 3 bases had no gene match. The CDR3 DNA follows: TGTGCCACCCGGACTAGCGGGACCGGGGAGCTGTTTTTT. Translation gives CATRTSGTGELFF.

The V gene is TRBV7-9, the J gene TRBJ2-2; D call uncertain. V gave up 2 bases and J gave up 5 bases, with 6 bases separating them. The CDR3 has 13 amino acids. CDR1 SEHNR and CDR2 FQNEAQ come from the germline V gene (reference sequence). In DNA, the CDR3 is TGTGCCAGCAGCTTAATGCGGACCGGGGAGCTGTTTTTT. This translates into CASSLMRTGELFF.

The V call is TRBV5-1, the J call TRBJ2-4; D ambiguous. The V end lost 1 base, the J end lost 4 bases, and 12 bases lay between the germline ends. CDR1 and CDR2 from the germline V gene are SGHRS and YFSETQ. The CDR3 has 15 amino acids. The DNA for the CDR3 is TGCGCCAGCAGCTTGCTTTCGGTTGCGAAAAACATTCAGTACTTC. This gives the protein CASSLLSVAKNIQYF.

The chain couples TRBV7-2 to TRBJ1-2, with 8 positions matching TRBD1. CDR3 length: 15 amino acids. The germline V gene has CDR1 SGHTA and CDR2 FQGNSA. J lost 3 bases, V lost 5 bases, and 8 bases had no gene match. This CDR3 is CASSPRQGPHYGYTF. The CDR3, as DNA: TGTGCCAGCAGCCCTCGACAGGGGCCCCACTATGGCTACACCTTC.

V and J are TRBV2 and TRBJ2-7; 7 positions match TRBD2. Germline trimming cut 10 bases from V and 7 bases from J; bases unmatched to any gene: 7. Germline V gives CDR1 SNHLY, CDR2 FYNNEI. The CDR3 totals 11 residues. Here the CDR3 reads CATTLAQEQYF. CDR3 DNA sequence: TGTGCCACCACACTAGCGCAAGAGCAGTACTTC.

About this clone: The sample contains more than one DNA sequence encoding this CDR3. The chain has TRBV5-1 and TRBJ1-2; 7 nucleotides line up with TRBD1. V was pared by 3 bases and J by 2 bases, with 1 base of the junction left unmatched. CDR1 SGHRS and CDR2 YFSETQ come from the germline V gene. The CDR3 spans 13 residues. DNA of the CDR3: TGCGCCAGCAGCTCGGGACAGAACTATGGCTACACCTTC. Amino acid sequence: CASSSGQNYGYTF.